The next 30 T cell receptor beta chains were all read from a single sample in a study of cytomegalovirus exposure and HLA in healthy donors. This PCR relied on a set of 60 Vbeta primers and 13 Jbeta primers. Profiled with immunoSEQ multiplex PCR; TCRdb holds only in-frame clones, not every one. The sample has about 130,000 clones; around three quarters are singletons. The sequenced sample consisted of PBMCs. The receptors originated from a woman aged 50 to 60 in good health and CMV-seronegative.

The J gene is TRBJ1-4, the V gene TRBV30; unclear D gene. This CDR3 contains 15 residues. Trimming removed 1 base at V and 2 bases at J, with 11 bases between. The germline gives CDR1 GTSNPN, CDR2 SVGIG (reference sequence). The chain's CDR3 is CAWSDGPNTNEKLFF. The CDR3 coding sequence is TGTGCCTGGAGTGATGGCCCAAATACTAATGAAAAACTGTTTTTT. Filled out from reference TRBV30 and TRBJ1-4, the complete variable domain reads SQTIHQWPATLVQPVGSPLSLECTVEGTSNPNLYWYRQAAGRGLQLLFYSVGIGQISSEVPQNLSASRPQDRQFILSSKKLLLSDSGFYLCAWSDGPNTNEKLFFGSGTQLSVL.

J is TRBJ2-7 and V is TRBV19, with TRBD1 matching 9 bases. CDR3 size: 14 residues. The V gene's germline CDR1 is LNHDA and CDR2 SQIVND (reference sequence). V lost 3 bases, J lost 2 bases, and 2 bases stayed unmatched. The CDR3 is CASSIRQGAYEQYF. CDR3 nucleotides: TGTGCCAGTAGTATCCGACAGGGGGCCTACGAGCAGTACTTC.

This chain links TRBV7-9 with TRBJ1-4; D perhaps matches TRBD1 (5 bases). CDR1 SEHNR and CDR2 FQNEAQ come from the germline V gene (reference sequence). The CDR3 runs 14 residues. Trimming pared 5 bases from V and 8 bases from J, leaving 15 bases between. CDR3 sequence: CASSRDLEGEKLFF. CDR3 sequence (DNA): TGTGCCAGCAGCCGGGACTTAGAAGGAGAAAAACTGTTTTTT.

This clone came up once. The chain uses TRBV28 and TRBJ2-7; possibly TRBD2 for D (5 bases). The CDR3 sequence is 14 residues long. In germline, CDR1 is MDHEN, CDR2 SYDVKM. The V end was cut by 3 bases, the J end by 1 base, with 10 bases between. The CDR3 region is CASSLTILSYEQYF. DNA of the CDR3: TGTGCCAGCAGTTTGACTATATTATCCTACGAGCAGTACTTC.

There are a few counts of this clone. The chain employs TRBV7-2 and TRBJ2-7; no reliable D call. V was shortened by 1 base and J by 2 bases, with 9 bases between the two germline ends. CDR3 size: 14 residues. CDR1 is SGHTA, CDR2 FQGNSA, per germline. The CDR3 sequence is CASSLGSDTYEQYF. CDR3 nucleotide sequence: TGTGCCAGCAGCTTAGGTTCAGACACCTACGAGCAGTACTTC.

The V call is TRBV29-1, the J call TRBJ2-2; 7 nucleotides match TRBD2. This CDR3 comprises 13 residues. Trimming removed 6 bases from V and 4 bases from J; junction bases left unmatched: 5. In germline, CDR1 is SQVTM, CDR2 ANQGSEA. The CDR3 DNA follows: TGCAGCGTCCTGCGGGAGACCACCGGGGAGCTGTTTTTT. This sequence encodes CSVLRETTGELFF.

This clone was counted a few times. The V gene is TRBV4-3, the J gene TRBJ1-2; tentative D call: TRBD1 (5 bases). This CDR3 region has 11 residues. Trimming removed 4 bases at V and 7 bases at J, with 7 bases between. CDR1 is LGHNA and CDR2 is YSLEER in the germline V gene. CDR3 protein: CASSLDSGYTF. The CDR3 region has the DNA TGCGCCAGCAGCCTCGACAGTGGCTACACCTTC.

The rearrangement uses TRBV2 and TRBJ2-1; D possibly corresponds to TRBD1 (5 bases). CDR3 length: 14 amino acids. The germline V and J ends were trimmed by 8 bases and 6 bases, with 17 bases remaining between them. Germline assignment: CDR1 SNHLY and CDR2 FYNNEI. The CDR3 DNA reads TGTGCCAGCCTCAGGGTCACGGACGGCAATGAGCAGTTCTTC. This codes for CASLRVTDGNEQFF.

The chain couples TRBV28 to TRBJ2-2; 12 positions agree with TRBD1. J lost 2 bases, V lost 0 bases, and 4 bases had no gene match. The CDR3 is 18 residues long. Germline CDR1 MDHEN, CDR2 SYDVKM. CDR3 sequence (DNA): TGTGCCAGCAGTTTATGGGGGACAGGGGGCGGCAACACCGGGGAGCTGTTTTTT. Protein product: CASSLWGTGGGNTGELFF.

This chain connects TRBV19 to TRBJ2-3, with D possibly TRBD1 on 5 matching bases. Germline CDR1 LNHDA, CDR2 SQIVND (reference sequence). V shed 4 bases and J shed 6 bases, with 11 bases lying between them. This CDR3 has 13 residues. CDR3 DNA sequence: TGTGCCAGTAGTACCGTCAGGGCTGATACGCAGTATTTT. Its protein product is CASSTVRADTQYF. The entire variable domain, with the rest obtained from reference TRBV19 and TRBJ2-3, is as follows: DGGITQSPKYLFRKEGQNVTLSCEQNLNHDAMYWYRQDPGQGLRLIYYSQIVNDFQKGDIAEGYSVSREKKESFPLTVTSAQKNPTAFYLCASSTVRADTQYFGPGTRLTVL.

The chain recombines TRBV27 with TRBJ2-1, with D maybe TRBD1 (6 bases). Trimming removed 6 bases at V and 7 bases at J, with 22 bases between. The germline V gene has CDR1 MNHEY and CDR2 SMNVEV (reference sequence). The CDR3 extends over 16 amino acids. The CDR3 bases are TGTGCCAGCAGCCTGGGGCGAGGGTCAGGGGCAAATGAGCAGTTCTTC. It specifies CASSLGRGSGANEQFF.

CDR3 in DNA: TGTGCCACCCGACTAGCGGGAGGCCACGGGGAGCTGTTTTTT. Protein product: CATRLAGGHGELFF. The chain couples TRBV10-3 to TRBJ2-2, with 13 bases aligning to TRBD2. Germline V CDR1 and CDR2: ENHRY, SYGVKD. Trimming removed 10 bases from V and 7 bases from J; junction bases left unmatched: 6. The length of the CDR3 is 14 residues.

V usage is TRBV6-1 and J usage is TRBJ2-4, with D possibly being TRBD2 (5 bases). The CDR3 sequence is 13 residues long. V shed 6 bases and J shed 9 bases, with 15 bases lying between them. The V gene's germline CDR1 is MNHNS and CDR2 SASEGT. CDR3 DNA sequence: TGTGCCAGCAGCGACCTTCTCAGCGGCATTCAGTACTTC. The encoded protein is CASSDLLSGIQYF.

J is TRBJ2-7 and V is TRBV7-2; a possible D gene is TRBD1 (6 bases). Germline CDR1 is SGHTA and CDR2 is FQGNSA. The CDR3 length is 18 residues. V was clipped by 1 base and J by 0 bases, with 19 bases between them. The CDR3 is CASSLEQGLWDNSYEQYF. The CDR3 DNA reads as TGTGCCAGCAGCTTAGAACAGGGTTTGTGGGATAACTCCTACGAGCAGTACTTC. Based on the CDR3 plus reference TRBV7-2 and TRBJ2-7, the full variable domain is GAGVSQSPSNKVTEKGKDVELRCDPISGHTALYWYRQSLGQGLEFLIYFQGNSAPDKSGLPSDRFSAERTGGSVSTLTIQRTQQEDSAVYLCASSLEQGLWDNSYEQYFGPGTRLTVT.

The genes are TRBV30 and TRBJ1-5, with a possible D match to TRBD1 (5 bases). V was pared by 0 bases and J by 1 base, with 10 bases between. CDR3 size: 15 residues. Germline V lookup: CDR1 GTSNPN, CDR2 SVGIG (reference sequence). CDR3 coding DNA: TGTGCCTGGAGTGTGGGGGGATGGAGCAATCAGCCCCAGCATTTT. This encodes CAWSVGGWSNQPQHF.

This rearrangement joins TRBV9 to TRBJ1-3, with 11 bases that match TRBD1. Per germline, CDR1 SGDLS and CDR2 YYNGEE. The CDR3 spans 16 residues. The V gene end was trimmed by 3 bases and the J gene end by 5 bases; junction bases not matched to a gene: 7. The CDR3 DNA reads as TGTGCCAGCAGCGAGGACAGGGGGCAACAGCGAAACACCATATATTTT. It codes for CASSEDRGQQRNTIYF. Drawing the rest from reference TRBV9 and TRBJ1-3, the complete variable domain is DSGVTQTPKHLITATGQRVTLRCSPRSGDLSVYWYQQSLDQGLQFLIQYYNGEERAKGNILERFSAQQFPDLHSELNLSSLELGDSALYFCASSEDRGQQRNTIYFGEGSWLTVV.

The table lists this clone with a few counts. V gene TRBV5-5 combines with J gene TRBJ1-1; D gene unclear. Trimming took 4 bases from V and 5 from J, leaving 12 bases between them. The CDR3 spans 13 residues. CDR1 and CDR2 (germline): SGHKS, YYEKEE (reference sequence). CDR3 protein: CASSLTPGTEAFF. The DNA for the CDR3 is TGTGCCAGCAGCCTAACACCGGGGACTGAAGCTTTCTTT.

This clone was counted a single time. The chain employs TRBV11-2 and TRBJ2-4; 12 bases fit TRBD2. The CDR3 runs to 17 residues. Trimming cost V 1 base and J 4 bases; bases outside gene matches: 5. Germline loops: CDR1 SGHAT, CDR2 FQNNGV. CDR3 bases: TGTGCCAGCAGCTTAGGAGGACTAGCGGGGACTAAAAACATTCAGTACTTC. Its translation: CASSLGGLAGTKNIQYF.

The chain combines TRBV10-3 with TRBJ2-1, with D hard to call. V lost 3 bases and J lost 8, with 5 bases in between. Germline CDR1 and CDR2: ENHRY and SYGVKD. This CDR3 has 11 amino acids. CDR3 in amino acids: CAISDADEQFF. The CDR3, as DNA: TGTGCCATCAGTGACGCGGATGAGCAGTTCTTC.

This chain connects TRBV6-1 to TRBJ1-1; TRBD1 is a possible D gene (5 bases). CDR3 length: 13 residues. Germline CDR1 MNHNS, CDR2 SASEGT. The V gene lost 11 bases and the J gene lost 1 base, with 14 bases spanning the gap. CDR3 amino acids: CASTGSPNTEAFF. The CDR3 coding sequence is TGTGCCTCAACAGGCTCCCCGAACACTGAAGCTTTCTTT.

As DNA, the CDR3 is TGTGCCATCACTACAGGGAACACTGAAGCTTTCTTT. It translates to CAITTGNTEAFF. This chain connects TRBV10-3 to TRBJ1-1; tentative D call: TRBD1 (5 bases). From germline, CDR1 is ENHRY and CDR2 SYGVKD. V lost 7 bases to trimming and J lost 1 base, with 7 bases between them. This CDR3 contains 12 residues.

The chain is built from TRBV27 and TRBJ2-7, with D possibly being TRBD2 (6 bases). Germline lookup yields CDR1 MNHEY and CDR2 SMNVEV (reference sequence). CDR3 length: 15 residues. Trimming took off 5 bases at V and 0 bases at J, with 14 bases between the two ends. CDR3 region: CASSISGSYSYEQYF. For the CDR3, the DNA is TGTGCCAGCAGTATCTCCGGGAGTTACTCCTACGAGCAGTACTTC.

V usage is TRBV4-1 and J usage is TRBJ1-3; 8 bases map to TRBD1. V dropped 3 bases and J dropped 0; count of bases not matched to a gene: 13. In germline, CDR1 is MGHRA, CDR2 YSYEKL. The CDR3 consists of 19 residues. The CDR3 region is CASSHPIRDRSFSGNTIYF. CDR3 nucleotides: TGCGCCAGCAGCCACCCAATCCGGGACAGGTCTTTCTCTGGAAACACCATATATTTT.

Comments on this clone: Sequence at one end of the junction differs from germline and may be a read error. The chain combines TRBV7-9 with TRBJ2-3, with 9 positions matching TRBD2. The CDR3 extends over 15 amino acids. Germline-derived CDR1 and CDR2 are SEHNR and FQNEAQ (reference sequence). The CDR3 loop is CSSSSWTSATDTQYF. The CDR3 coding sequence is TGTTCCAGCAGCTCGTGGACTAGCGCCACAGATACGCAGTATTTT. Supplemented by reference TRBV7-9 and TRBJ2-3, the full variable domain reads DTGVSQNPRHKITKRGQNVTFRCDPISEHNRLYWYRQTLGQGPEFLTYFQNEAQLEKSRLLSDRFSAERPKGSFSTLEIQRTEQGDSAMYLCSSSSWTSATDTQYFGPGTRLTVL.

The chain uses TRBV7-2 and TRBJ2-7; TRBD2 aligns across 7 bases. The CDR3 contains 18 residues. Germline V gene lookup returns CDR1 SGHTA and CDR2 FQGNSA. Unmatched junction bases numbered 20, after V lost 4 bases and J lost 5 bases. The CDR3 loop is CASSYTLTTRGVVDEQYF. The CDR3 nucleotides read TGTGCCAGCAGCTACACACTAACCACCCGGGGGGTGGTGGACGAGCAGTACTTC.

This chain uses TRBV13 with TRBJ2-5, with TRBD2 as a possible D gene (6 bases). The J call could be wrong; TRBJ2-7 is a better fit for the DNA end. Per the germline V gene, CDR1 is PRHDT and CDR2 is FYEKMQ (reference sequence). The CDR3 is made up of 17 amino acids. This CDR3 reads CASSLGRWGGGTNEQYF. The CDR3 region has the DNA TGTGCCAGCAGCTTAGGCCGGTGGGGTGGCGGGACCAACGAGCAGTACTTC.

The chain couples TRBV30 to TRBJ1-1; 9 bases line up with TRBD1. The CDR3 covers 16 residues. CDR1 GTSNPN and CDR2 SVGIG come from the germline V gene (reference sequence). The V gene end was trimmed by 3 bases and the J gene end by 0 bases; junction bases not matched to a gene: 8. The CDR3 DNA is TGTGCCTGGAGGGGCGGAACAGGGGGCATGAACACTGAAGCTTTCTTT. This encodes CAWRGGTGGMNTEAFF.

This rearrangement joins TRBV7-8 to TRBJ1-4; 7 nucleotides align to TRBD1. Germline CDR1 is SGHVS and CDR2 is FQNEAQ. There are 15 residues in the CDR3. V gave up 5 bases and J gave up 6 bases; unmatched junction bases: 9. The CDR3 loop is CASSLETGPDEKLFF. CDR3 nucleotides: TGTGCCAGCAGCCTAGAGACAGGGCCGGATGAAAAACTGTTTTTT. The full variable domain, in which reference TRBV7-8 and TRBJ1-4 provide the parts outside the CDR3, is GAGVSQSPRYKVAKRGQDVALRCDPISGHVSLFWYQQALGQGPEFLTYFQNEAQLDKSGLPSDRFFAERPEGSVSTLKIQRTQQEDSAVYLCASSLETGPDEKLFFGSGTQLSVL.

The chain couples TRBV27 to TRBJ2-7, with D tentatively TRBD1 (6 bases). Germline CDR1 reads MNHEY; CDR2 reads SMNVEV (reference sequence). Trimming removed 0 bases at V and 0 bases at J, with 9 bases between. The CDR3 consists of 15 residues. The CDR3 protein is CASSLSRDNSYEQYF. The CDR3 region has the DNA TGTGCCAGCAGTTTATCCCGGGACAACTCCTACGAGCAGTACTTC.

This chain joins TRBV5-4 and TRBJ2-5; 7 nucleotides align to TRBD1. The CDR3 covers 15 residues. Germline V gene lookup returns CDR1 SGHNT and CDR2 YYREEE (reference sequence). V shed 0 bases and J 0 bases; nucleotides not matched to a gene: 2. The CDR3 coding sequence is TGTGCCAGCAGCTTGGTCGACAGGGACCAAGAGACCCAGTACTTC. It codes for CASSLVDRDQETQYF.